This T cell receptor beta chain comes out of a study of cytomegalovirus exposure and HLA in healthy donors. Across the whole study: Unique TCR beta sequences numbering some 110 million came from around 180 million T cells in an earlier analysis.

13 Jbeta primers and 60 Vbeta primers were used for the PCR. Generated by immunoSEQ multiplex PCR, the TCRdb table keeps only in-frame clones and is missing some. The sample contains approximately 190,000 clones, 70% to 85% of which appear only once. This clone appeared a single time. Its antigen remains unknown. V dropped 7 bases and J dropped 5 bases, with 20 bases sitting between them. From germline, CDR1 is MDHEN and CDR2 SYDVKM. This CDR3 has 15 residues. Study results and caveats: Accurate prediction of HLA-A and HLA-B alleles (for most subjects) was reportedly achieved from TCR beta sequences. It was reportedly the case that the classifier diagnosed cytomegalovirus status with high specificity and sensitivity.

Input material: PBMCs. The sequence derives from a man aged 40-50 years in good health and CMV-seropositive. The V call is TRBV28, the J call TRBJ1-1; D unresolved. CDR3 loop: CASTSPSKAGTEAFF. DNA for the CDR3: TGTGCCAGCACCTCCCCCAGTAAGGCAGGAACTGAAGCTTTCTTT.